Listed here are 19 T cell receptor beta chains from one sample, sequenced in a study of blood T cell repertoires in COVID-19. Sequencing was performed with immunoSEQ multiplex PCR; in TCRdb, only in-frame clones are kept and a portion is missing. The top ten hold under 15% of the sample, which has about 94,000 clones, just over 85% seen once. The sequenced material came from peripheral blood. All receptors derive from a woman aged 60-75 years in a cohort sampled during active or convalescent COVID-19.

This chain joins TRBV18 and TRBJ2-7; 7 nucleotides match TRBD1. Germline-derived CDR1 and CDR2 are KGHSH and LQKENI. CDR3 length: 15 amino acids. The V and J ends lost 2 bases and 3 bases, in that order; junction bases with no gene match: 7. CDR3 in DNA: TGTGCCAGCTCACCAAACGACAGGGTAGGCTACGAGCAGTACTTC. Its protein product is CASSPNDRVGYEQYF. The whole variable domain, remainder taken from reference TRBV18 and TRBJ2-7, is NAGVMQNPRHLVRRRGQEARLRCSPMKGHSHVYWYRQLPEEGLKFMVYLQKENIIDESGMPKERFSAEFPKEGPSILRIQQVVRGDSAAYFCASSPNDRVGYEQYFGPGTRLTVT.

The genes are TRBV5-1 and TRBJ2-3; weak D call: TRBD1 (6 bases). Trimming stripped 6 bases from V and 1 base from J, with 15 bases between. The V gene's germline CDR1 is SGHRS and CDR2 YFSETQ. The CDR3 is made up of 15 amino acids. This CDR3 is CASIGGGWGTDTQYF. Written as DNA, the CDR3 is TGCGCCAGCATCGGTGGGGGCTGGGGCACAGATACGCAGTATTTT.

The table lists this clone with a few counts. V and J are TRBV12-3 or TRBV12-4 and TRBJ1-1; possible D gene TRBD1, 6 bases. The ends were cut back, 6 bases at V and 4 bases at J, with 12 bases in the middle. The CDR3 sequence is 13 residues long. Written as DNA, the CDR3 is TGTGCCAGCAGCCACAGGGATTTCACTGAAGCTTTCTTT. Protein sequence: CASSHRDFTEAFF.

The chain joins TRBV6-5 to TRBJ1-5, with D unresolved. Trimming shortened V by 5 bases and J by 6 bases, and 14 bases separated the two germline ends. Germline V gene lookup returns CDR1 MNHEY and CDR2 SVGAGI. The CDR3 extends over 14 amino acids. The CDR3 nucleotides read TGTGCCAGCAGTCCTCGAGGTCGGGGTCAGCCCCAGCATTTT. Its translation is CASSPRGRGQPQHF.

The V call is TRBV2, the J call TRBJ2-7; TRBD1 matches at 9 bases. J gave up 3 bases and V 3 bases, and 9 bases lay outside the gene matches. CDR3 length: 16 amino acids. The germline V gene has CDR1 SNHLY and CDR2 FYNNEI. CDR3: CASSEVGGGQGYEQYF. CDR3 sequence (DNA): TGTGCCAGCAGTGAGGTTGGCGGGGGACAGGGCTACGAGCAGTACTTC.

The CDR3, as DNA: TGTGCCAGCTCTCTCTCCTACGAGCAGTACTTC. Translating gives CASSLSYEQYF. The J gene is TRBJ2-7, the V gene TRBV18; D remains ambiguous. From germline, CDR1 is KGHSH and CDR2 LQKENI. The CDR3 runs to 11 residues. V lost 6 bases and J 0 bases, leaving 3 bases between the germline ends.

V usage is TRBV19 and J usage is TRBJ2-3, with TRBD1 matching over 11 bases. The CDR3 spans 15 residues. Germline CDR1 reads LNHDA; CDR2 reads SQIVND (reference sequence). With 5 bases clipped from V and 6 bases from J, the junction kept 7 bases outside the gene matches. The DNA for the CDR3 is TGTGCCAGTAGTCCCCGGACAGGGGGCCGGGATACGCAGTATTTT. Protein product: CASSPRTGGRDTQYF.

J is TRBJ2-5 and V is TRBV7-2; 8 nucleotides align to TRBD1. J was trimmed by 5 bases and V by 2 bases; bases with no gene match: 13. The CDR3 runs 17 residues. Germline V gene data show CDR1 as SGHTA and CDR2 as FQGNSA. DNA of the CDR3: TGTGCCAGCAGCTTAATTGGCAGGGGGCGATTCGGCGAGACCCAGTACTTC. The encoded protein is CASSLIGRGRFGETQYF.

This sequence joins TRBV7-9 and TRBJ2-4, with D maybe TRBD1 (7 bases). Trimming left V 7 bases short and J 0 bases short, with 13 bases between. Germline V CDR1 and CDR2: SEHNR, FQNEAQ (reference sequence). This CDR3 is built from 15 residues. CDR3 residues: CASTGGGLAKNIQYF. CDR3 in DNA: TGTGCCAGCACCGGAGGGGGCCTAGCCAAAAACATTCAGTACTTC.

This chain uses TRBV11-2 with TRBJ2-5, with 8 bases fitting TRBD2. After removal of 5 bases from V and 5 bases from J, the junction contained 4 bases not matched to a gene. The CDR3 length is 13 residues. CDR1 and CDR2 (germline): SGHAT, FQNNGV. The CDR3 DNA is TGTGCCAGCAGCCGGACTAGCAGGGAGACCCAGTACTTC. It codes for CASSRTSRETQYF.

CDR3 in DNA: TGTGCCAGCAGTGTCCGACAGGGCGGCAATGAGCAGTTCTTC. Translation gives CASSVRQGGNEQFF. V gene TRBV28 combines with J gene TRBJ2-1; 7 bases agree with TRBD1. CDR3 length: 14 amino acids. Germline values: CDR1 MDHEN, CDR2 SYDVKM. V lost 5 bases, J lost 6 bases, and 7 bases stayed unmatched.

This rearrangement joins TRBV14 to TRBJ1-3; a possible D gene is TRBD1 (6 bases). The germline CDR1 and CDR2 sequences are SGHDN and FVKESK. Trimming cost V 4 bases and J 0 bases, with 13 bases left between them. This CDR3 has 16 residues. The CDR3 DNA is TGTGCCAGCAGCCCTTTGGGGGCGAGCTCTGGAAACACCATATATTTT. Translated, it gives CASSPLGASSGNTIYF.

In DNA, the CDR3 is TGTGCCAGCTCACCACAGGGGCGCCGAGGAAACACCATATATTTT. As protein: CASSPQGRRGNTIYF. The chain combines TRBV18 with TRBJ1-3, with D possibly matching TRBD1 (5 bases). The CDR3 sequence is 15 residues long. Germline V lookup: CDR1 KGHSH, CDR2 LQKENI. Trimming cost V 1 base and J 4 bases, with 11 bases left between them.

The chain uses TRBV11-3 and TRBJ1-1; 7 bases align to TRBD1. J was trimmed by 8 bases and V by 5 bases; bases with no gene match: 5. The CDR3 is made up of 12 amino acids. The V gene's germline CDR1 is SGHNT and CDR2 YENEEA. CDR3 DNA sequence: TGTGCCAGCAGCCCCGACAGGGAAGAAGCTTTCTTT. Protein sequence: CASSPDREEAFF. Drawing the rest from reference TRBV11-3 and TRBJ1-1, the complete variable domain is EAGVVQSPRYKIIEKKQPVAFWCNPISGHNTLYWYLQNLGQGPELLIRYENEEAVDDSQLPKDRFSAERLKGVDSTLKIQPAELGDSAVYLCASSPDREEAFFGQGTRLTVV.

The chain carries TRBV2 and TRBJ1-6; 9 bases are shared with TRBD1. This CDR3 is 14 amino acids long. Losses at the gene ends were 8 bases for V and 7 bases for J; bases not matched to a gene: 6. Germline values: CDR1 SNHLY, CDR2 FYNNEI. The CDR3 DNA reads as TGTGCCAGCTCAATGGACAGGGGAAATTCACCCCTCCACTTT. Its protein is CASSMDRGNSPLHF.

The rearrangement uses TRBV5-1 and TRBJ2-7, with TRBD2 matching over 9 bases. This CDR3 is built from 16 residues. V was pared by 3 bases and J by 4 bases, with 11 bases of the junction left unmatched. CDR1 and CDR2 (germline): SGHRS, YFSETQ. CDR3 DNA: TGCGCCAGCAGCTGGGGTGGGAGCGGGGGGACATACGAGCAGTACTTC. Its protein is CASSWGGSGGTYEQYF.

The sample holds a few counts of this clone. The chain is built from TRBV7-8 and TRBJ1-2; 12 nucleotides align to TRBD1. This CDR3 has 16 amino acids. The V gene's germline CDR1 is SGHVS and CDR2 FQNEAQ. Trimming at V came to 0 bases and at J to 8 bases, leaving 7 bases not matched to a gene. CDR3 coding DNA: TGTGCCAGCAGCTTAGCGTTGGGACAGGGGGCGGGAGGCTACACCTTC. Protein sequence: CASSLALGQGAGGYTF.

The V and J genes are TRBV6-5 and TRBJ1-1; D is undetermined. V lost 6 bases to trimming and J lost 2 bases, with 10 bases between them. CDR1 and CDR2 from the germline V gene are MNHEY and SVGAGI. This CDR3 contains 13 residues. The CDR3 DNA reads as TGTGCCAGCAGGATGACACCTAACACTGAAGCTTTCTTT. Its translation: CASRMTPNTEAFF.

The genes are TRBV7-4 and TRBJ2-7; possibly TRBD2 for D (6 bases). Germline CDR1 reads SGHVT; CDR2 reads SQSDAQ. The CDR3 consists of 14 residues. V lost 8 bases and J lost 0, with 14 bases in between. CDR3 bases: TGTGCCAGCCCCGACAAGGACTACTCCTACGAGCAGTACTTC. Amino acid sequence: CASPDKDYSYEQYF.